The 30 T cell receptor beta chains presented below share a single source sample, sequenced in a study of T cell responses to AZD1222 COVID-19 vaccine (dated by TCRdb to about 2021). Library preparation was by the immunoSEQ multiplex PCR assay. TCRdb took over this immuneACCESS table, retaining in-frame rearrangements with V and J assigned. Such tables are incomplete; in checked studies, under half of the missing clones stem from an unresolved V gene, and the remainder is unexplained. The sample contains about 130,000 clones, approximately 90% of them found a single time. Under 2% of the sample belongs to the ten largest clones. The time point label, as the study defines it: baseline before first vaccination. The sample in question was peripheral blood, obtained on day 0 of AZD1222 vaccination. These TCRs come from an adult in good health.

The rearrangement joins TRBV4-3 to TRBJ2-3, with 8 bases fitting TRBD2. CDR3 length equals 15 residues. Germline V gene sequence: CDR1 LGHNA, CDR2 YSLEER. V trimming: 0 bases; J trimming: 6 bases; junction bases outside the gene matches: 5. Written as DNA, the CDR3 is TGCGCCAGCAGCCAAGAGAAGTCTAGCGGGGATACGCAGTATTTT. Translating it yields CASSQEKSSGDTQYF.

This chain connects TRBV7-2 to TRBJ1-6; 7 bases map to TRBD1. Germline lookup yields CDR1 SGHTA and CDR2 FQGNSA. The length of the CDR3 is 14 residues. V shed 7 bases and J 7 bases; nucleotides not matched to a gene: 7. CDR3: CASTLGTANSPLHF. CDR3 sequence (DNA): TGTGCCAGCACCCTTGGGACAGCCAATTCACCCCTCCACTTT.

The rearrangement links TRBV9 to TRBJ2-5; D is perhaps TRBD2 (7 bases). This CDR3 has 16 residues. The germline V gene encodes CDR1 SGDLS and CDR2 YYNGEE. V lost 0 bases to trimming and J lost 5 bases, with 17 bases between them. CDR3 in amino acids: CASSVVGGGVGETQYF. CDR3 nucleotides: TGTGCCAGCAGCGTAGTAGGAGGGGGGGTCGGCGAGACCCAGTACTTC.

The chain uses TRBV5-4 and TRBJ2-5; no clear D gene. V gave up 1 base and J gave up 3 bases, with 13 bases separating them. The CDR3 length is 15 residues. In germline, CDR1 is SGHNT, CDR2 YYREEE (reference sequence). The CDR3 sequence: CASSLFGVREETQYF. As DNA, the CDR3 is TGTGCCAGCAGCTTGTTTGGGGTTCGTGAAGAGACCCAGTACTTC.

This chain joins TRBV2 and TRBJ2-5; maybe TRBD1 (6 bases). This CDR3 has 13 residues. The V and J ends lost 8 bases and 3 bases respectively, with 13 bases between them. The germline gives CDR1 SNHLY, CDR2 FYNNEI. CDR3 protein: CASLDRIKETQYF. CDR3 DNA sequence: TGTGCCAGCCTCGACAGGATAAAAGAGACCCAGTACTTC.

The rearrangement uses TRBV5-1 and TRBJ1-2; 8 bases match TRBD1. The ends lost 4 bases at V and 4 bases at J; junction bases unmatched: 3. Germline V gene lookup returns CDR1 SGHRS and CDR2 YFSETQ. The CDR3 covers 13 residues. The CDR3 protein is CASSPGGVYGYTF. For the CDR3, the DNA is TGCGCCAGCAGCCCAGGGGGCGTCTATGGCTACACCTTC.

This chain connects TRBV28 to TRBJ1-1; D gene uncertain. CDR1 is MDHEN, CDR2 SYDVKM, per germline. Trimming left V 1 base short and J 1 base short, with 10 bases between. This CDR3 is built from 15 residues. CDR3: CASSLLVSQNTEAFF. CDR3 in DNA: TGTGCCAGCAGTTTATTGGTCAGTCAGAACACTGAAGCTTTCTTT.

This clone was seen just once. The CDR3 sequence is CASSQDYRDRDHGYTF. As DNA, the CDR3 is TGCGCCAGCAGCCAAGACTACCGGGACAGGGACCATGGCTACACCTTC. V and J are TRBV4-3 and TRBJ1-2, with TRBD1 matching over 9 bases. Trimming cost V 0 bases and J 6 bases; bases outside gene matches: 8. The germline CDR1 and CDR2 sequences are LGHNA and YSLEER. This CDR3 spans 16 amino acids.

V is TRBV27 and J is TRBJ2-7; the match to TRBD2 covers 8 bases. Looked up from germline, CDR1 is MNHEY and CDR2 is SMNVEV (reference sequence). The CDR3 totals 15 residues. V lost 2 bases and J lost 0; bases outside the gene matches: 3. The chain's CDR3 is CASSLRGGSSYEQYF. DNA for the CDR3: TGTGCCAGCAGTTTACGCGGGGGGAGCTCCTACGAGCAGTACTTC.

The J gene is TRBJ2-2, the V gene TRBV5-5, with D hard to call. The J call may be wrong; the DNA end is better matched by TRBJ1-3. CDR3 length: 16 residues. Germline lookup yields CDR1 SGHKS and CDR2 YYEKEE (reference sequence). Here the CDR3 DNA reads TGTGCCAGCAGCTTGAAGTGGATCAACTCTGGAAACACCATATATTTT. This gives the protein CASSLKWINSGNTIYF.

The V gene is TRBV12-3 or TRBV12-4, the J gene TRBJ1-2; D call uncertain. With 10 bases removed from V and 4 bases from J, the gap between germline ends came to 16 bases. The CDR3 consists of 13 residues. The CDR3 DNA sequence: TGTGCCACCGCGTTACCCCCCGTCTATGGCTACACCTTC. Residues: CATALPPVYGYTF.

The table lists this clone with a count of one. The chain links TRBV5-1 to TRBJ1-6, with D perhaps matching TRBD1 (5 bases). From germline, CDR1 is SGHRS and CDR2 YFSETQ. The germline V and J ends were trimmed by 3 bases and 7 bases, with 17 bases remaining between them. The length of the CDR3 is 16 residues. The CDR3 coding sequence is TGCGCCAGCAGCTGGAGTACGGGACGGACAAATTCACCCCTCCACTTT. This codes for CASSWSTGRTNSPLHF.

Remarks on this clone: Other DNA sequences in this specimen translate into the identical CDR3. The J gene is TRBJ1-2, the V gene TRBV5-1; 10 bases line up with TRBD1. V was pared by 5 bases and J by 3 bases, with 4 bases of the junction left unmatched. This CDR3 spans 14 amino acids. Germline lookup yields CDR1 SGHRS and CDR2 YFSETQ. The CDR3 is CASRLGTGDYGYTF. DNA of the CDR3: TGCGCCAGCAGACTCGGGACAGGGGACTATGGCTACACCTTC.

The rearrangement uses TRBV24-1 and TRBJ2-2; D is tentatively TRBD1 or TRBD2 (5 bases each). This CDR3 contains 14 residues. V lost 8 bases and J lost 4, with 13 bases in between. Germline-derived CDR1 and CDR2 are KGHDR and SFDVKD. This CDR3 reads CATIPSGTTGELFF. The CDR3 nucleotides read TGTGCCACCATCCCCTCCGGGACCACCGGGGAGCTGTTTTTT.

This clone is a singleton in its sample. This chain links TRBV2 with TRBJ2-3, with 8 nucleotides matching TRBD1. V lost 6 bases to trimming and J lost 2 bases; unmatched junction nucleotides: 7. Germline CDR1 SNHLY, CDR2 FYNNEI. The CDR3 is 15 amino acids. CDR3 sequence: CASSNQGATTDTQYF. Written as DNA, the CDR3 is TGTGCCAGCAGCAACCAGGGGGCTACCACAGATACGCAGTATTTT.

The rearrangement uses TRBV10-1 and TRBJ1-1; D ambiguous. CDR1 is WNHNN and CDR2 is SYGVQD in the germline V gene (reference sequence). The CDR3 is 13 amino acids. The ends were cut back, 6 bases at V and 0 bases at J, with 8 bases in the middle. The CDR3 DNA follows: TGCGCCAGCAGCTGGGCACTGAACACTGAAGCTTTCTTT. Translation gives CASSWALNTEAFF.

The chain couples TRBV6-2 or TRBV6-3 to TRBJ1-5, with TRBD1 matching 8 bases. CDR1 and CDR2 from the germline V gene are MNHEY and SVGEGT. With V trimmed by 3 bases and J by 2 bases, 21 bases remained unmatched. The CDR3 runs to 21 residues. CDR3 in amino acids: CASSYSPGQGSQWMGNQPQHF. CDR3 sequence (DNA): TGTGCCAGCAGTTATAGCCCTGGACAGGGATCCCAATGGATGGGCAATCAGCCCCAGCATTTT.

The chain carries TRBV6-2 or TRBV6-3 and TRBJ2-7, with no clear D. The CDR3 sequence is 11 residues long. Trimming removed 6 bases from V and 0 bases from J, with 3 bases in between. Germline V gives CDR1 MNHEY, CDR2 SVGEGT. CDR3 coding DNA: TGTGCCAGCAGCCACTCCTACGAGCAGTACTTC. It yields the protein CASSHSYEQYF.

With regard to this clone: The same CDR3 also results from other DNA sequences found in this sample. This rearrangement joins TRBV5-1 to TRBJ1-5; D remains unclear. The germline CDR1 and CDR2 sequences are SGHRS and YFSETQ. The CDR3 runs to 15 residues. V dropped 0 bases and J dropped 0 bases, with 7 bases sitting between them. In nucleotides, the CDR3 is TGCGCCAGCAGCTTGGGAGACTATAGCAATCAGCCCCAGCATTTT. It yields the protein CASSLGDYSNQPQHF.

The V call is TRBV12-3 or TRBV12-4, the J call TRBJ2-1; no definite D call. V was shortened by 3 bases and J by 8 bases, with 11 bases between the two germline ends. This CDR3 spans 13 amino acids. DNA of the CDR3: TGTGCCAGCAGTTTCGGGCAGGCCGATGAGCAGTTCTTC. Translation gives CASSFGQADEQFF.

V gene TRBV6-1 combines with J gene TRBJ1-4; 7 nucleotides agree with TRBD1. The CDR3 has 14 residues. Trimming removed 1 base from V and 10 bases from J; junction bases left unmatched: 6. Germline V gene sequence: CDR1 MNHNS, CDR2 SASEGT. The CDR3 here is CASSEESAGGKLFF. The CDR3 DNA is TGTGCCAGCAGTGAAGAATCGGCAGGGGGAAAACTGTTTTTT.

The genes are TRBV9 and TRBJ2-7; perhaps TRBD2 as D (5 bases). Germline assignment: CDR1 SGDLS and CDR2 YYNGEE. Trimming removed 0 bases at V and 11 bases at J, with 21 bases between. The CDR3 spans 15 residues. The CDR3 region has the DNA TGTGCCAGCAGCGTAGGTCCTCTTAGGACGGAGGTTGAGTACTTC. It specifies CASSVGPLRTEVEYF.

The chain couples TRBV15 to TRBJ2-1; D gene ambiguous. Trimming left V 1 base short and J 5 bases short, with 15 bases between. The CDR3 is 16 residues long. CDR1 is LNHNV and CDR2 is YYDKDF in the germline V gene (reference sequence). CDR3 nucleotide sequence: TGTGCCACCAGCAGAGGAAACGGCGGCACTCACAATGAGCAGTTCTTC. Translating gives CATSRGNGGTHNEQFF.

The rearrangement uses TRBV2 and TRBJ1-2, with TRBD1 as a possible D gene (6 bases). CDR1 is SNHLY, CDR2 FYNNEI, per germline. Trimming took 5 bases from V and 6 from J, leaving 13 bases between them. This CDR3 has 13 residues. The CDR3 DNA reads TGTGCCAGCAGTTACAGGGTATCTGATGGCTACACCTTC. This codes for CASSYRVSDGYTF. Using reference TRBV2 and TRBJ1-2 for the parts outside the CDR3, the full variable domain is EPEVTQTPSHQVTQMGQEVILRCVPISNHLYFYWYRQILGQKVEFLVSFYNNEISEKSEIFDDQFSVERPDGSNFTLKIRSTKLEDSAMYFCASSYRVSDGYTFGSGTRLTVV.

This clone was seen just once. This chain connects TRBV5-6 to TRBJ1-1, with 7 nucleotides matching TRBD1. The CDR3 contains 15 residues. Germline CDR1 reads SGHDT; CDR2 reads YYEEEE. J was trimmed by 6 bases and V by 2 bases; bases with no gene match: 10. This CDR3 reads CASSFEGAQMAEAFF. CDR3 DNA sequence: TGTGCCAGCAGCTTTGAGGGGGCCCAAATGGCTGAAGCTTTCTTT.

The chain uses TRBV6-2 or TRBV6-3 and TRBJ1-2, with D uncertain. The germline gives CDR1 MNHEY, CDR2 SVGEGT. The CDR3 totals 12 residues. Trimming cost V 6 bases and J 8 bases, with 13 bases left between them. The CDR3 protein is CASSLTNQGYTF. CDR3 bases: TGTGCCAGCAGCCTCACTAATCAGGGCTACACCTTC.

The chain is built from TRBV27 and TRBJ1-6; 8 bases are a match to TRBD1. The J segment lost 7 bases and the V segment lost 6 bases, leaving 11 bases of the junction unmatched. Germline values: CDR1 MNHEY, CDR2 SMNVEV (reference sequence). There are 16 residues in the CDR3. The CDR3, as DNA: TGTGCCAGCAGCCGCACCCGACAGGGGTCAAATTCACCCCTCCACTTT. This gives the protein CASSRTRQGSNSPLHF.

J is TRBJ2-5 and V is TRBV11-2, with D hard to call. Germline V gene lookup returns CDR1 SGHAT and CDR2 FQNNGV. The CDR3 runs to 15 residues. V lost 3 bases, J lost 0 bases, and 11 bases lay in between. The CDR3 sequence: CASSFVLGYQETQYF. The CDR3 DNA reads TGTGCCAGCAGCTTCGTTCTCGGGTACCAAGAGACCCAGTACTTC.

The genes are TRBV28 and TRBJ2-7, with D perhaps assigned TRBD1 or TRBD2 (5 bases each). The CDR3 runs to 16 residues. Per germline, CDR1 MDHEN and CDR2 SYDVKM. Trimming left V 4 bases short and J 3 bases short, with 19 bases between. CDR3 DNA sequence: TGTGCCAGCAGTTCTGCCGCCGGGACCGAACACTACGAGCAGTACTTC. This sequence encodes CASSSAAGTEHYEQYF. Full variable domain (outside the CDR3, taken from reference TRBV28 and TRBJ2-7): DVKVTQSSRYLVKRTGEKVFLECVQDMDHENMFWYRQDPGLGLRLIYFSYDVKMKEKGDIPEGYSVSREKKERFSLILESASTNQTSMYLCASSSAAGTEHYEQYFGPGTRLTVT.

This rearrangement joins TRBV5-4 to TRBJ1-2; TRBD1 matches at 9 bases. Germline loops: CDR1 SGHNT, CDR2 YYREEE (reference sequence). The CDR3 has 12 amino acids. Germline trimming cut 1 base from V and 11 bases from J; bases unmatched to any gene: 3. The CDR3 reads CASSLRTGDYTF. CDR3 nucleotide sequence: TGTGCCAGCAGCTTGCGGACAGGGGATTACACCTTC. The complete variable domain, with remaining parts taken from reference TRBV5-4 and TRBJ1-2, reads ETGVTQSPTHLIKTRGQQVTLRCSSQSGHNTVSWYQQALGQGPQFIFQYYREEENGRGNFPPRFSGLQFPNYSSELNVNALELDDSALYLCASSLRTGDYTFGSGTRLTVV.